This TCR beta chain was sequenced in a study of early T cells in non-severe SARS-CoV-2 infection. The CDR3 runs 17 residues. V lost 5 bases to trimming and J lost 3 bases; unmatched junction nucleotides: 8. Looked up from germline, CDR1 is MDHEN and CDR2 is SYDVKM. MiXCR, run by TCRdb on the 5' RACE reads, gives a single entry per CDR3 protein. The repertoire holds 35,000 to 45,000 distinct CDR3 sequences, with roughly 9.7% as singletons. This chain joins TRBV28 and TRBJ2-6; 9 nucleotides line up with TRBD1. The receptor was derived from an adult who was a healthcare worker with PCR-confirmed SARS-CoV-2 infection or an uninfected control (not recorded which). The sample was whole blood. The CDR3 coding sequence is TGTGCCAGCAGTGCCCCGGGACAGGGCATTGGGGCCAACGTCCTGACTTTC. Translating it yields CASSAPGQGIGANVLTF. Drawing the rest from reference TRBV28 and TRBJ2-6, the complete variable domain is DVKVTQSSRYLVKRTGEKVFLECVQDMDHENMFWYRQDPGLGLRLIYFSYDVKMKEKGDIPEGYSVSREKKERFSLILESASTNQTSMYLCASSAPGQGIGANVLTFGAGSRLTVL.